Described below is a single T cell receptor beta chain sequence and its context. As processed by the authors: For nucleated cells, counts were estimated from reference gene primer amplification. Assay: immunoSEQ multiplex PCR; the TCRdb copy retains only in-frame clones and omits some. From that table come the V and J calls and clone size; the DNA was used to work out D and trimming. Of about 55,000 clones detected, around 88% appear once; the ten largest clones hold 20% to 25%. V shed 6 bases and J 6 bases; nucleotides not matched to a gene: 9. CDR1 is MRHNA, CDR2 SNTAGT, per germline. This CDR3 is built from 14 residues. This entry belongs to a study of blood T cell repertoires in COVID-19. Background on the study: PBMCs, B-cell-depleted T cells, or T cells were the source of the cDNA or gDNA that made up the material.

The receptor was derived from an elderly woman with acute or convalescent COVID-19. The rearrangement links TRBV6-4 to TRBJ2-7; 9 bases agree with TRBD1. The specimen sequenced was peripheral blood. CDR3 nucleotide sequence: TGTGCCAGCAGGATTGGACAGGGGTTGGGCGAGCAGTACTTC. It is translated as CASRIGQGLGEQYF.